This TCR beta chain was identified during a study of shared clonotypes between healthy human individuals. Study outcomes and limitations: Larger richness was generally estimated for naive than memory subsets.

Original processing methods: Junction-only sequences without quality scores came from ImmunoSEQ, so filtering differed. Assay used: immunoSEQ multiplex PCR; TCRdb lists only in-frame clones, some missing. Clonal size and the V and J genes are those of that table, whereas D and trimming came from the DNA. The sample has 110,000 or so clones; around 66% are singletons. Concerning this clone itself: Its antigen remains unknown.

The CDR3 has 14 amino acids. Germline-derived CDR1 and CDR2 are MGHDK and SYGVNS. Unmatched junction bases numbered 9, after V lost 4 bases and J lost 9 bases. Source material: memory CD8+ T cells sorted from blood. Subset reported: CD45RO+ cells pooled with CCR7-negative TemRA cells. V gene TRBV25-1 combines with J gene TRBJ2-1; the match to TRBD1 covers 7 bases. This receptor was obtained from a woman aged 30 to 39 in good health. The CDR3 nucleotides are TGTGCCAGCAGTGTGAGACAGGGATTCGGTGAGCAGTTCTTC. It yields the protein CASSVRQGFGEQFF.